Listed below are T cell receptor beta chains from one sample, sequenced in a study of T cells after somatic rescue of genetic block. Measured with immunoSEQ multiplex PCR; TCRdb has only the in-frame clones, and not every one. The table records approximately 88,000 clones, approximately 90% of them present only once. The sample comprised peripheral blood mononuclear cells (PBMCs). The receptors originated from a woman aged 18-29 years. The CDR3 runs from the conserved cysteine through the conserved F or W. D genes are given only for firm matches. Expanded clones get a size class; other rows say once, few or many, or leave the size out.

CDR3 DNA: TGTGCCAGCTCACCACGTACAGGGTCTGTGCACGAGCAGTACTTC
CDR3 protein: CASSPRTGSVHEQYF
clone size: NA
D gene: NA
J gene: TRBJ2-7
V gene: TRBV18

CDR3 DNA: TGTGCCAGCAGCTCCCCTCGGAGGGAGAATGGCTACACCTTC
CDR3 protein: CASSSPRRENGYTF
clone size: NA
D gene: NA
J gene: TRBJ1-2
V gene: TRBV6-6

CDR3 DNA: TGTGCCAGCAGTGACCCGACTAGCGGCTACAATGAGCAGTTCTTC
CDR3 protein: CASSDPTSGYNEQFF
clone size: NA
D gene: TRBD2
J gene: TRBJ2-1
V gene: TRBV6-4

CDR3 DNA: TGTGCCAGCAGCCAAGATTGGGACTTAGCGGTCGAGCAGTACTTC
CDR3 protein: CASSQDWDLAVEQYF
clone size: NA
D gene: NA
J gene: TRBJ2-7
V gene: TRBV14

CDR3 DNA: TGTGCCAGCAGCCTAAGGACAGTCCCGCACTCTGGGGCCAACGTCCTGACTTTC
CDR3 protein: CASSLRTVPHSGANVLTF
clone size: NA
D gene: NA
J gene: TRBJ2-6
V gene: TRBV7-6

CDR3 DNA: TGTGCCTGGGGCCGAGGACAGGGAAGTTTTCAGCCCCAGCATTTT
CDR3 protein: CAWGRGQGSFQPQHF
clone size: NA
D gene: TRBD1
J gene: TRBJ1-5
V gene: TRBV30

CDR3 DNA: TGTGCCAGCAGTTTGGGGACCGGGAGGACCCAGCATTTT
CDR3 protein: CASSLGTGRTQHF
clone size: NA
D gene: NA
J gene: TRBJ1-5
V gene: TRBV27

CDR3 DNA: TGCGCCAGCAGCCTCCACGGTATCCTGTTTTTT
CDR3 protein: CASSLHGILFF
clone size: NA
D gene: NA
J gene: TRBJ1-4
V gene: TRBV4-1

CDR3 DNA: TGCGCCAGCAGCCCAGGGACAGGGGGCTACGAGCAGTACTTC
CDR3 protein: CASSPGTGGYEQYF
clone size: NA
D gene: TRBD1
J gene: TRBJ2-7
V gene: TRBV5-1

CDR3 DNA: TGTGCCAGCAGCTTACCCCGTAGGCGAGCCTTCCCCTACAATGAGCAGTTCTTC
CDR3 protein: CASSLPRRRAFPYNEQFF
clone size: NA
D gene: NA
J gene: TRBJ2-1
V gene: TRBV7-8

CDR3 DNA: TGTGCCAGCAGTGCCCGACAGGGCTGGGAGACCCAGTACTTC
CDR3 protein: CASSARQGWETQYF
clone size: NA
D gene: TRBD1
J gene: TRBJ2-5
V gene: TRBV2

CDR3 DNA: TGTGCCAGCAGCCCCTCATCCACAGGGATTAAGAACACTGAAGCTTTCTTT
CDR3 protein: CASSPSSTGIKNTEAFF
clone size: NA
D gene: NA
J gene: TRBJ1-1
V gene: TRBV7-9

CDR3 DNA: TGCGCCAGCAGCCAAGATTGGACAGCGGCCTATGGCTACACCTTC
CDR3 protein: CASSQDWTAAYGYTF
clone size: NA
D gene: NA
J gene: TRBJ1-2
V gene: TRBV4-3

CDR3 DNA: TGCGCCAGCAGCTCGACGGAGGGACAGTACAATGAGCAGTTCTTC
CDR3 protein: CASSSTEGQYNEQFF
clone size: NA
D gene: NA
J gene: TRBJ2-1
V gene: TRBV5-1

CDR3 DNA: TGTGCCAGCAGTTTATCACCAGGGGGCGCGTCCCCAAATAGCAATCAGCCCCAGCATTTT
CDR3 protein: CASSLSPGGASPNSNQPQHF
clone size: NA
D gene: TRBD1
J gene: TRBJ1-5
V gene: TRBV28

CDR3 DNA: TGCAGCGTTGATAGGGGGGGGCAGGGCTATGGCTACACCTTC
CDR3 protein: CSVDRGGQGYGYTF
clone size: NA
D gene: NA
J gene: TRBJ1-2
V gene: TRBV29-1

CDR3 DNA: TGTGCCAGCTCCCCGGGGGCGCGACGTGGCGAGCAGTACTTC
CDR3 protein: CASSPGARRGEQYF
clone size: NA
D gene: NA
J gene: TRBJ2-7
V gene: TRBV18

CDR3 DNA: TGTGCCAGCAGCTTAACGAACTACCCCTCCTACGAGCAGTACTTC
CDR3 protein: CASSLTNYPSYEQYF
clone size: NA
D gene: NA
J gene: TRBJ2-7
V gene: TRBV7-3

CDR3 DNA: TGCGCCAGCAATGCGGGCCTCACCTCTGGAAACACCATATATTTT
CDR3 protein: CASNAGLTSGNTIYF
clone size: NA
D gene: NA
J gene: TRBJ1-3
V gene: TRBV5-1

CDR3 DNA: TGTGCCAGCAGCAGACAGCCTAACACTGAAGCTTTCTTT
CDR3 protein: CASSRQPNTEAFF
clone size: once
D gene: NA
J gene: TRBJ1-1
V gene: TRBV5-8

CDR3 DNA: TGTGCCAGCAGCTTATCGGGGGGCGCGGAAAACACTGAAGCTTTCTTT
CDR3 protein: CASSLSGGAENTEAFF
clone size: NA
D gene: NA
J gene: TRBJ1-1
V gene: TRBV7-9

CDR3 DNA: TGTGCCAGCAGCCGCCGGACTAGCGGGAGTGAGCAGTTCTTC
CDR3 protein: CASSRRTSGSEQFF
clone size: NA
D gene: TRBD2
J gene: TRBJ2-1
V gene: TRBV14

CDR3 DNA: TGTGCCAGCAGCGTGGGACAGGTCACAGATACGCAGTATTTT
CDR3 protein: CASSVGQVTDTQYF
clone size: NA
D gene: TRBD1
J gene: TRBJ2-3
V gene: TRBV9

CDR3 DNA: TGTGCCAGCAGCTCCCCCCGTGGCTACACCTTC
CDR3 protein: CASSSPRGYTF
clone size: NA
D gene: NA
J gene: TRBJ1-2
V gene: TRBV5-4

CDR3 DNA: TGTGCCAGCAGCCCCCGGGACGCCTCCAATGAGCAGTTCTTC
CDR3 protein: CASSPRDASNEQFF
clone size: once
D gene: NA
J gene: TRBJ2-1
V gene: TRBV9

CDR3 DNA: TGCAGCGTTGATGGTACAGTCCACAATGAGCAGTTCTTC
CDR3 protein: CSVDGTVHNEQFF
clone size: NA
D gene: NA
J gene: TRBJ2-1
V gene: TRBV29-1

CDR3 DNA: TGTGCCAGCAGCGTAGGCTCTAGCGGGAGCCACGTGCAGTTCTTC
CDR3 protein: CASSVGSSGSHVQFF
clone size: NA
D gene: TRBD2
J gene: TRBJ2-1
V gene: TRBV9

CDR3 DNA: TGTGCCAGCAGCCAACCCCATGGCGGAGGGGCCTGCGAGCAGTACTTC
CDR3 protein: CASSQPHGGGACEQYF
clone size: NA
D gene: NA
J gene: TRBJ2-7
V gene: TRBV4-2

CDR3 DNA: TGTGCCAGCAGTGGACAGGGGCAGCCCCAGCATTTT
CDR3 protein: CASSGQGQPQHF
clone size: NA
D gene: TRBD1
J gene: TRBJ1-5
V gene: TRBV6-6

CDR3 DNA: TGTGCCAGCAGCGCCCCCCCCTCCCGTGAGCAGTTCTTC
CDR3 protein: CASSAPPSREQFF
clone size: NA
D gene: NA
J gene: TRBJ2-1
V gene: TRBV13

CDR3 DNA: TGTGCTAGCAGCCAAACCAGACTAGCGGGAGAAGAGACCCAGTACTTC
CDR3 protein: CASSQTRLAGEETQYF
clone size: once
D gene: TRBD2
J gene: TRBJ2-5
V gene: TRBV7-7

CDR3 DNA: TGTGCCAGACCCCCTCGCAATCAGCCCCAGCATTTT
CDR3 protein: CARPPRNQPQHF
clone size: NA
D gene: NA
J gene: TRBJ1-5
V gene: TRBV19

CDR3 DNA: TGTGCCAGCAGCTCCCTCCCGAGAGGCCCTGGAAACACCATATATTTT
CDR3 protein: CASSSLPRGPGNTIYF
clone size: NA
D gene: NA
J gene: TRBJ1-3
V gene: TRBV7-3

CDR3 DNA: TGTGCCAGCAGTTTTTCCTTCCCGACGGCTGGGTACGAGCAGTACTTC
CDR3 protein: CASSFSFPTAGYEQYF
clone size: NA
D gene: NA
J gene: TRBJ2-7
V gene: TRBV28

CDR3 DNA: TGTGCCAGCAGCCAAGATGGCAGGGGACGGGTTGATGAGCAGTTCTTC
CDR3 protein: CASSQDGRGRVDEQFF
clone size: few
D gene: NA
J gene: TRBJ2-1
V gene: TRBV14

CDR3 DNA: TGTGCCAGCAGTTACTCGACCTACGAGCAGTACTTC
CDR3 protein: CASSYSTYEQYF
clone size: NA
D gene: NA
J gene: TRBJ2-7
V gene: TRBV6-6

CDR3 DNA: TGTGCCAGCAGTTTATTGGCAGGGAGTTATGGCTACACCTTC
CDR3 protein: CASSLLAGSYGYTF
clone size: NA
D gene: NA
J gene: TRBJ1-2
V gene: TRBV27

CDR3 DNA: TGTGCCTGGAGTGTTGGCGGGAGCGCAGATACGCAGTATTTT
CDR3 protein: CAWSVGGSADTQYF
clone size: NA
D gene: TRBD2
J gene: TRBJ2-3
V gene: TRBV30

CDR3 DNA: TGTGCCACCAGCGGGCAGGACAGACGTACCGGGGAGCTGTTTTTT
CDR3 protein: CATSGQDRRTGELFF
clone size: once
D gene: NA
J gene: TRBJ2-2
V gene: TRBV15

CDR3 DNA: TGTGCCAGTAGTATTCTAAGGGGTAGCGTCAAGACGCTGAACGGTAGCGATGAGCAGTTCTTC
CDR3 protein: CASSILRGSVKTLNGSDEQFF
clone size: NA
D gene: NA
J gene: TRBJ2-1
V gene: TRBV19

CDR3 DNA: TGTGCCAGCTCACCACCTAAGGTAGGTCTAGCCAAAAACATTCAGTACTTC
CDR3 protein: CASSPPKVGLAKNIQYF
clone size: NA
D gene: NA
J gene: TRBJ2-4
V gene: TRBV18

CDR3 DNA: TGCAGCGTTGGGCGAAGGGACAGACGGTCGGTTTGGGTGCAGTACTTC
CDR3 protein: CSVGRRDRRSVWVQYF
clone size: NA
D gene: TRBD1
J gene: TRBJ2-7
V gene: TRBV29-1

CDR3 DNA: TGCGCCAGCAGCTTAGGGTCCCCCTACAATGAGCAGTTCTTC
CDR3 protein: CASSLGSPYNEQFF
clone size: NA
D gene: NA
J gene: TRBJ2-1
V gene: TRBV5-1

CDR3 DNA: TGTGCCAGCAGCCCCCGTTTTGCGGGAGGGCCCTACGAGCAGTACTTC
CDR3 protein: CASSPRFAGGPYEQYF
clone size: NA
D gene: TRBD2
J gene: TRBJ2-7
V gene: TRBV13

CDR3 DNA: TGTGCCAGCAGCGAACTAGCGAACACCGGGGAGCTGTTTTTT
CDR3 protein: CASSELANTGELFF
clone size: NA
D gene: NA
J gene: TRBJ2-2
V gene: TRBV6-1

CDR3 DNA: TGTGCCAGCAGTTTACGGTCCCCTGGGCGGTATGGCTACACCTTC
CDR3 protein: CASSLRSPGRYGYTF
clone size: NA
D gene: NA
J gene: TRBJ1-2
V gene: TRBV28

CDR3 DNA: TGCGCCAGCAGCGACGGGACAGGGGGCGATTACGAGCAGTACTTC
CDR3 protein: CASSDGTGGDYEQYF
clone size: NA
D gene: TRBD1
J gene: TRBJ2-7
V gene: TRBV5-1

CDR3 DNA: TGTGCTAGTGGTTTGGTAATGGACAGGGTTGGTCCCACTGAAGCTTTCTTT
CDR3 protein: CASGLVMDRVGPTEAFF
clone size: NA
D gene: TRBD1
J gene: TRBJ1-1
V gene: TRBV12-5

CDR3 DNA: TGTGCCAGCAGCAAAGTCTCCAGGGAAGGAAACACCATATATTTT
CDR3 protein: CASSKVSREGNTIYF
clone size: once
D gene: NA
J gene: TRBJ1-3
V gene: TRBV21-1

CDR3 DNA: TGTGCCAGCAGGACCACCGATGGACCCCGCTCCTACGAGCAGTACTTC
CDR3 protein: CASRTTDGPRSYEQYF
clone size: NA
D gene: NA
J gene: TRBJ2-7
V gene: TRBV6-6

CDR3 DNA: TGTGCCAGCAGCTCTACTTATCTAGCGGGAGTTCGGGGTGGCCACGAGCAGTACTTC
CDR3 protein: CASSSTYLAGVRGGHEQYF
clone size: NA
D gene: TRBD2
J gene: TRBJ2-7
V gene: TRBV7-8

CDR3 DNA: TGTGCCAGCAGCCAGCGCCTCGGCACAGATACGCAGTATTTT
CDR3 protein: CASSQRLGTDTQYF
clone size: NA
D gene: NA
J gene: TRBJ2-3
V gene: TRBV7-9

CDR3 DNA: TGCAGTGCTAGAAGGGATGAGACCCAGTACTTC
CDR3 protein: CSARRDETQYF
clone size: NA
D gene: NA
J gene: TRBJ2-5
V gene: TRBV20-1

CDR3 DNA: TGCGCCAGCAGCCATGCCCGGGGGTTTGGGGACGAGCAGTACTTC
CDR3 protein: CASSHARGFGDEQYF
clone size: once
D gene: NA
J gene: TRBJ2-7
V gene: TRBV4-3

CDR3 DNA: TGTGCCAGCAGCCTAGCGAGGGGGGCAGATACGCAGTATTTT
CDR3 protein: CASSLARGADTQYF
clone size: NA
D gene: NA
J gene: TRBJ2-3
V gene: TRBV27

CDR3 DNA: TGTGCCAGCAGTTTCGAGGCAGGAGAGACCCAGTACTTC
CDR3 protein: CASSFEAGETQYF
clone size: once
D gene: NA
J gene: TRBJ2-5
V gene: TRBV28

CDR3 DNA: TGTGCCTGTGGGACTAAAAACACCGGGGAGCTGTTTTTT
CDR3 protein: CACGTKNTGELFF
clone size: NA
D gene: TRBD2
J gene: TRBJ2-2
V gene: TRBV30